The entry that follows covers one T cell receptor beta chain sequence. Per the germline V gene, CDR1 is LNHDA and CDR2 is SQIVND (reference sequence). V lost 5 bases and J lost 3, with 14 bases in between. The CDR3 has 14 amino acids. This entry is derived from a study of blood T cell repertoires in COVID-19. Study background: Sites across the United States, Italy and Spain contributed samples from acute and convalescent COVID-19. T cells, B-cell-depleted T cells, or PBMCs supplied cDNA or gDNA.

Per the authors' pipeline: Using reference gene primer amplification, nucleated cell counts were estimated. TCRdb's table, derived via immunoSEQ multiplex PCR, lists solely in-frame clones and lacks some. That table supplies the V and J calls and clone size; D and trimming were determined from the DNA. This table has about 220,000 clones, roughly 80% appearing once. Sequencing was performed on peripheral blood. This chain joins TRBV19 and TRBJ2-7; no clear D gene. This receptor was taken from a human donor in a cohort sampled during active COVID-19. DNA for the CDR3: TGTGCCAGTAGTCCCCGCGGTGAGTTCTACGAGCAGTACTTC. Residues: CASSPRGEFYEQYF. The whole variable domain, remainder taken from reference TRBV19 and TRBJ2-7, is DGGITQSPKYLFRKEGQNVTLSCEQNLNHDAMYWYRQDPGQGLRLIYYSQIVNDFQKGDIAEGYSVSREKKESFPLTVTSAQKNPTAFYLCASSPRGEFYEQYFGPGTRLTVT.